This passage covers 9 T cell receptor beta chains from one sample sequenced in a study of CD4 T cells in relation to SARS-CoV-2 and coronaviruses. The repertoire was sequenced with immunoSEQ multiplex PCR; TCRdb's copy has only in-frame clones and lacks some. The table includes tens of thousands of clones, roughly 78% detected once. Before the COVID-19 pandemic, during about 2011-2019, CD4+ T cells were taken from unexposed donors. Isolation of CD4+ T cells took place after approximately 10 days in culture. Antigens of these TCRs are unknown. Specimen: CD4+ T cells from PBMCs, cultured in vitro. All receptors derive from a human donor in good health.

The V call is TRBV19, the J call TRBJ2-1; D unclear. Germline V lookup: CDR1 LNHDA, CDR2 SQIVND (reference sequence). Trimming removed 10 bases at V and 8 bases at J, with 12 bases between. CDR3 length: 11 residues. This CDR3 reads CAMTSSDEQFF. CDR3 nucleotides: TGTGCCATGACGTCGAGTGATGAGCAGTTCTTC.

This clone was counted between two and nine times. This rearrangement joins TRBV4-3 to TRBJ1-2; D ambiguous. V was trimmed by 0 bases and J by 0 bases, leaving 8 bases between them. CDR1 is LGHNA, CDR2 YSLEER, per germline. This CDR3 contains 15 residues. CDR3 in DNA: TGCGCCAGCAGCCAAGATTTGTCAGCTAACTATGGCTACACCTTC. This encodes CASSQDLSANYGYTF.

The rearrangement joins TRBV4-3 to TRBJ1-5; D not certain. CDR1 and CDR2 from the germline V gene are LGHNA and YSLEER. V lost 0 bases and J lost 3, with 9 bases in between. This CDR3 contains 15 residues. The CDR3 region has the DNA TGCGCCAGCAGCCAAGACGGTAGGGCCAATCAGCCCCAGCATTTT. Translated: CASSQDGRANQPQHF.

This clone showed up just once. The V and J genes are TRBV6-5 and TRBJ2-3, with a weak D call TRBD1 (5 bases). Germline V CDR1 and CDR2: MNHEY, SVGAGI. Trimming cost V 4 bases and J 2 bases, with 16 bases left between them. The CDR3 extends over 16 amino acids. The DNA of the CDR3 is TGTGCCAGCAGTTCCAACCGCAGGGTACCCACAGATACGCAGTATTTT. It encodes CASSSNRRVPTDTQYF.

This rearrangement joins TRBV28 to TRBJ1-5, with D uncertain. Between the trimmed V and J ends, which lost 6 bases and 6 bases, there was a span of 12 bases. Germline V CDR1 and CDR2: MDHEN, SYDVKM. The CDR3 loop spans 13 amino acids. The CDR3, as DNA: TGTGCCAGCAGGGACTTGGGCCGTCAGCCCCAGCATTTT. Amino acids: CASRDLGRQPQHF.

The V call is TRBV29-1, the J call TRBJ1-1; TRBD1 might be the D (5 bases). Germline assignment: CDR1 SQVTM and CDR2 ANQGSEA. This CDR3 contains 13 residues. Trimming pared 6 bases from V and 4 bases from J, leaving 15 bases between. CDR3 DNA: TGCAGCGTGCAATCGGGGGGAGGCACTGAAGCTTTCTTT. This gives the protein CSVQSGGGTEAFF. Full variable domain (remainder filled in from reference TRBV29-1 and TRBJ1-1): SAVISQKPSRDICQRGTSLTIQCQVDSQVTMMFWYRQQPGQSLTLIATANQGSEATYESGFVIDKFPISRPNLTFSTLTVSNMSPEDSSIYLCSVQSGGGTEAFFGQGTRLTVV.

The chain uses TRBV2 and TRBJ2-2; 15 nucleotides agree with TRBD2. Per germline, CDR1 SNHLY and CDR2 FYNNEI. This CDR3 is 17 amino acids long. J lost 6 bases, V lost 7 bases, and 9 bases had no gene match. The CDR3: CASTGLAGGTLAGELFF. DNA for the CDR3: TGTGCCAGCACCGGACTAGCGGGAGGGACCTTGGCCGGGGAGCTGTTTTTT. Variable domain in full (rest from reference TRBV2 and TRBJ2-2): EPEVTQTPSHQVTQMGQEVILRCVPISNHLYFYWYRQILGQKVEFLVSFYNNEISEKSEIFDDQFSVERPDGSNFTLKIRSTKLEDSAMYFCASTGLAGGTLAGELFFGEGSRLTVL.

J is TRBJ2-1 and V is TRBV2, with a possible D match to TRBD1 (5 bases). Germline values: CDR1 SNHLY, CDR2 FYNNEI. This CDR3 has 12 residues. The germline V and J ends were trimmed by 4 bases and 6 bases, with 7 bases remaining between them. CDR3 nucleotides: TGTGCCAGCAGTGGGGGCTCCAATGAGCAGTTCTTC. This encodes CASSGGSNEQFF.

The V and J genes are TRBV3-1 (or the pseudogene TRBV3-2) and TRBJ2-5, with 13 bases matching TRBD2. Germline CDR1 and CDR2: LGHDT and YNNKEL (reference sequence). The V segment lost 1 base and the J segment 6 bases; nucleotides outside the gene matches: 11. The CDR3 sequence is 18 residues long. CDR3 nucleotide sequence: TGTGCCAGCAGCCAAGGTGGGATCGGACTAGCGGGAGAAAAGACCCAGTACTTC. It specifies CASSQGGIGLAGEKTQYF.